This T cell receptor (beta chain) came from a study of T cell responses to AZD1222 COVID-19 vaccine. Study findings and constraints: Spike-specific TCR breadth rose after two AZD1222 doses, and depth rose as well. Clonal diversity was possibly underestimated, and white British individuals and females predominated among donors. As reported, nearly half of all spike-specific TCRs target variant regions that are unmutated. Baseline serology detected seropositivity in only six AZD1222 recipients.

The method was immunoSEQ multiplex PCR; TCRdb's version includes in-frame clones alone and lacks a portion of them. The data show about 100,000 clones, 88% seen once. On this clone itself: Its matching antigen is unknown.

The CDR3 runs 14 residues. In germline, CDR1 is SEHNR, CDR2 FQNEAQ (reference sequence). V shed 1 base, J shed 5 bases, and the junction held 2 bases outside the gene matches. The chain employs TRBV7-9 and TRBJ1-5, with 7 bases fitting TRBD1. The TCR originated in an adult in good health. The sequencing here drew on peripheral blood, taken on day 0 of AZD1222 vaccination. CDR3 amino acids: CASSLGTGDQPQHF. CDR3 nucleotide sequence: TGTGCCAGCAGCTTAGGCACAGGGGATCAGCCCCAGCATTTT.